A selection of T cell receptor beta chains follows, all from one sample in a study of blood T cell repertoires in COVID-19. This table comes from immunoSEQ multiplex PCR, and its TCRdb copy is limited to in-frame clones, with some not included. The repertoire includes a few hundred thousand clones, nearly 90% of them detected once, and under 1.1% sits in the top ten. The sample taken for sequencing was peripheral blood. The origin of the receptors is a middle-aged woman with COVID-19, enrolled during active disease. Both conserved end residues are part of each CDR3. The D gene is left open where the match is weak. Clone size is not always given. Where it is, it says once, few, many or a class for expanded clones.

cdr3_aa	cdr3_nt	j_call	v_call	d_call	cdr3_length	clone_size
CASSLVGDGANVLTF	TGCGCCAGCAGCTTGGTAGGGGATGGGGCCAACGTCCTGACTTTC	TRBJ2-6	TRBV5-1	NA	15	NA
CASSYPNTGELFF	TGTGCCAGCAGTTATCCTAACACCGGGGAGCTGTTTTTT	TRBJ2-2	TRBV12-3/TRBV12-4	NA	13	NA
CASKLWGDSYEQYF	TGTGCCAGCAAATTGTGGGGGGATTCCTACGAGCAGTACTTC	TRBJ2-7	TRBV27	NA	14	NA
CASRTVPNQPQHF	TGTGCCAGCAGGACAGTCCCCAATCAGCCCCAGCATTTT	TRBJ1-5	TRBV28	NA	13	NA
CASSPGHRIEQYF	TGCGCCAGTTCGCCGGGACACCGCATCGAGCAGTACTTC	TRBJ2-7	TRBV5-1	NA	13	few
CASSPPGGGLNTEAFF	TGTGCCAGCAGCCCCCCCGGGGGAGGTCTGAACACTGAAGCTTTCTTT	TRBJ1-1	TRBV7-9	NA	16	NA
CASSLGGGGADTQYF	TGTGCCAGCAGCTTAGGCGGAGGGGGGGCAGATACGCAGTATTTT	TRBJ2-3	TRBV11-3	NA	15	NA
CASSLGRVESGELFF	TGCGCCAGCAGCTTGGGGCGGGTCGAGTCCGGGGAGCTGTTTTTT	TRBJ2-2	TRBV5-1	NA	15	NA
CASRILDRYNSPLHF	TGTGCCAGCCGTATCCTGGACAGATATAATTCACCCCTCCACTTT	TRBJ1-6	TRBV5-6	NA	15	NA
CASSHQNQPQHF	TGTGCCAGCAGCCATCAGAATCAGCCCCAGCATTTT	TRBJ1-5	TRBV12-3/TRBV12-4	NA	12	NA
CASSLGQFEAFF	TGTGCCAGCAGTTTGGGACAGTTTGAAGCTTTCTTT	TRBJ1-1	TRBV28	TRBD1	12	NA
CASSLGLTLSSYEQYF	TGCGCCAGCAGCTTGGGCTTAACCCTGAGCTCCTACGAGCAGTACTTC	TRBJ2-7	TRBV5-1	NA	16	NA
CASRKQGNTEAFF	TGTGCCAGCAGGAAACAGGGGAACACTGAAGCTTTCTTT	TRBJ1-1	TRBV9	NA	13	NA
CASRLAGSSNEQFF	TGTGCCAGCAGACTAGCGGGGTCTAGCAATGAGCAGTTCTTC	TRBJ2-1	TRBV6-5	TRBD2	14	NA
CASSLTFQGGTEAFF	TGTGCCAGCAGTTTAACCTTTCAGGGGGGCACTGAAGCTTTCTTT	TRBJ1-1	TRBV28	TRBD1	15	NA
CASSYGNSPLHF	TGTGCCAGCAGTTACGGTAATTCACCCCTCCACTTT	TRBJ1-6	TRBV27	NA	12	once
CSVVHRNEKLFF	TGCAGCGTGGTTCACAGGAATGAAAAACTGTTTTTT	TRBJ1-4	TRBV29-1	NA	12	NA
CASSMDRLTDTQYF	TGTGCCAGTAGTATGGACAGACTCACAGATACGCAGTATTTT	TRBJ2-3	TRBV19	NA	14	NA
CASSFRGLSSYNEQFF	TGTGCCAGCAGTTTTCGAGGACTGAGCTCCTACAATGAGCAGTTCTTC	TRBJ2-1	TRBV27	NA	16	NA